This T cell receptor (beta chain) emerged from a study of blood T cell repertoires in COVID-19. Libraries were prepared by immunoSEQ multiplex PCR; TCRdb keeps only in-frame clonotypes and omits some of them. Found here are some 120,000 clones, around 85% of them singletons; the top ten hold less than 20%. The V end lost 5 bases, the J end lost 13 bases, and 12 bases lay between the germline ends. CDR1 MDHEN and CDR2 SYDVKM come from the germline V gene. The CDR3 runs to 11 residues. Material: peripheral blood. The clonotype originates from a woman aged 50 to 65 with acute or convalescent COVID-19. The chain uses TRBV28 and TRBJ1-5; no clear D gene. The CDR3: CASSPSTLQHF. DNA of the CDR3: TGTGCCAGCAGTCCTTCAACCCTACAGCATTTT.